These 26 T cell receptor beta chains share one sample of origin, sequenced in a study of T cells expressing NK-cell markers (dated by TCRdb to about 2020). Library preparation was by 5' RACE. The run used an Illumina HiSeq 2000. The reads went through TCRdb reprocessing, and each CDR3 protein sequence gets one entry with no DNA. This specimen's table enumerates about 180,000 distinct CDR3 sequences. The top ten hold less than 20% of the sample. The specimen sequenced was blood T cells: a sorted CD56 or NKG2C T cell subset, CD4+ or CD8+ T cells, or bulk PBMC T cells (not recorded which). The receptors derive from a woman aged 18 to 75 in good health.

The rearrangement links TRBV24-1 to TRBJ2-1; TCRdb indicates TRBD2, and absent DNA this call remains unverified. The CDR3 covers 16 residues. The germline V gene has CDR1 KGHDR and CDR2 SFDVKD. CDR3 sequence reads: CATSDLPRGRENEQFF.

V usage is TRBV9 and J usage is TRBJ2-5; TCRdb outputs TRBD2, but without DNA this stays unchecked. CDR1 and CDR2 (germline): SGDLS, YYNGEE. This CDR3 spans 14 amino acids. The CDR3 is CASSSGPQRETQYF.

This chain's CDR3 is CASSFSGQGGSYEQYF. The chain employs TRBV12-3 or TRBV12-4 and TRBJ2-7; TCRdb's D gene call, TRBD1, goes unchecked for lack of DNA. The CDR3 runs 16 residues.

V usage is TRBV27 and J usage is TRBJ2-1; TCRdb's D call of TRBD2 is untestable without DNA. The length of the CDR3 is 15 residues. CDR1 MNHEY and CDR2 SMNVEV come from the germline V gene (reference sequence). CDR3 in amino acids: CASSPVGLVGTEQFF.

The chain links TRBV4-1 to TRBJ2-3. CDR3 length: 16 amino acids. The V gene's germline CDR1 is MGHRA and CDR2 YSYEKL. The CDR3 spells CASSQVNVLSTDTQYF.

The J gene is TRBJ2-3, the V gene TRBV4-2; TCRdb's D call of TRBD1 is untestable without DNA. In germline, CDR1 is LGHNA, CDR2 YNFKEQ. The CDR3 sequence is 18 residues long. The chain's CDR3 is CASSQVYRGNPGADTQYF.

This chain links TRBV29-1 with TRBJ1-2. Germline CDR1 is SQVTM and CDR2 is ANQGSEA. The CDR3 has 14 residues. The CDR3 sequence is CSVEGAGLNYGYTF.

V and J are TRBV7-9 and TRBJ2-7; TCRdb names TRBD2, which stays unverified in the absence of DNA. Germline loops: CDR1 SEHNR, CDR2 FQNEAQ (reference sequence). The CDR3 contains 13 residues. This chain's CDR3 is CASRRGPDYEQYF.

The chain employs TRBV5-1 and TRBJ2-5; TCRdb lists TRBD2, though no DNA is available to test this call. Germline values: CDR1 SGHRS, CDR2 YFSETQ. The CDR3 extends over 16 amino acids. CDR3 in amino acids: CASSLAPLGRLGTQYF.

The CDR3 protein is CSATGPGREQFF. The V gene is TRBV20-1, the J gene TRBJ2-1; lacking DNA, the TRBD1 call made by TCRdb goes unchecked. Looked up from germline, CDR1 is DFQATT and CDR2 is SNEGSKA (reference sequence). The CDR3 is made up of 12 amino acids.

The chain couples TRBV20-1 to TRBJ2-7; the TRBD2 assignment by TCRdb is unverifiable without DNA. This CDR3 comprises 15 residues. CDR1 DFQATT and CDR2 SNEGSKA come from the germline V gene (reference sequence). This chain's CDR3 is CSAEDGGRVTNEQYF.

This rearrangement joins TRBV20-1 to TRBJ2-3; absent DNA, TCRdb's TRBD2 call cannot be checked. CDR1 is DFQATT and CDR2 is SNEGSKA in the germline V gene (reference sequence). This CDR3 contains 16 residues. The CDR3 sequence is CSASGGAAFRTDTQYF.

The V gene is TRBV7-9, the J gene TRBJ2-7. The CDR3 is made up of 12 amino acids. Germline loops: CDR1 SEHNR, CDR2 FQNEAQ (reference sequence). CDR3 region: CASSLARHEQYF.

The rearrangement links TRBV27 to TRBJ2-1; TCRdb indicates TRBD2, and absent DNA this call remains unverified. The CDR3 contains 16 residues. CDR1 is MNHEY, CDR2 SMNVEV, per germline (reference sequence). Here the CDR3 reads CASNGGAGFSYNEQFF.

The rearrangement joins TRBV20-1 to TRBJ1-1; the D gene TCRdb calls, TRBD1, cannot be checked with no DNA. Germline V CDR1 and CDR2: DFQATT, SNEGSKA (reference sequence). The length of the CDR3 is 15 residues. The CDR3 is CSARDMVQGSTEAFF.

The V gene is TRBV4-2, the J gene TRBJ2-5; the D call of TRBD1 rests on TCRdb alone, since no DNA is present to check it. There are 15 residues in the CDR3. The V gene's germline CDR1 is LGHNA and CDR2 YNFKEQ. CDR3 loop: CASSQQSLGAETQYF.

The chain combines TRBV12-3 or TRBV12-4 with TRBJ1-2; as DNA is missing, the TRBD1 call by TCRdb cannot be tested. There are 13 residues in the CDR3. The CDR3 spells CASSPRDSPGYTF.

This sequence joins TRBV27 and TRBJ2-1; the D call from TCRdb, TRBD2, cannot be confirmed without DNA. The CDR3 is 17 amino acids. Per germline, CDR1 MNHEY and CDR2 SMNVEV (reference sequence). CDR3 residues: CASSLFVPGLAANEQFF.

The V call is TRBV5-5, the J call TRBJ1-1; with no DNA, the TCRdb D assignment of TRBD1 cannot be verified. Germline V lookup: CDR1 SGHKS, CDR2 YYEKEE (reference sequence). The CDR3 has 13 amino acids. CDR3 amino acids: CASSRTGGTEAFF.

The CDR3 loop reads CASSPRMGNTEAFF. The gene calls are TRBV9 and TRBJ1-1. CDR3 length: 14 amino acids. In germline, CDR1 is SGDLS, CDR2 YYNGEE.

The rearrangement links TRBV7-3 to TRBJ2-7; TCRdb returns TRBD1, unconfirmable since there is no DNA. The V gene's germline CDR1 is SGHTA and CDR2 FQGTGA. The CDR3 totals 17 residues. CDR3 sequence reads: CASSWGEGQAFSYEQYF.

The V call is TRBV11-2, the J call TRBJ2-2; TCRdb's D call of TRBD1 is untestable without DNA. CDR1 SGHAT and CDR2 FQNNGV come from the germline V gene. CDR3 length equals 16 residues. The CDR3 spells CASSPLRERDTGELFF. Full variable domain (outside the CDR3, taken from reference TRBV11-2 and TRBJ2-2): EAGVAQSPRYKIIEKRQSVAFWCNPISGHATLYWYQQILGQGPKLLIQFQNNGVVDDSQLPKDRFSAERLKGVDSTLKIQPAKLEDSAVYLCASSPLRERDTGELFFGEGSRLTVL.

The chain carries TRBV6-5 and TRBJ2-7; TCRdb's assignment of TRBD2 cannot be checked, as there is no DNA. From germline, CDR1 is MNHEY and CDR2 SVGAGI. The CDR3 contains 17 residues. This CDR3 is CASSYYQGTAAVDEQYF.

The V call is TRBV27, the J call TRBJ2-3; TCRdb reports TRBD2, a call that lacks DNA to check it against. Looked up from germline, CDR1 is MNHEY and CDR2 is SMNVEV (reference sequence). This CDR3 comprises 17 residues. This CDR3 reads CASSPRLAGASTDTQYF.

The J gene is TRBJ1-4, the V gene TRBV6-1; checking the TCRdb D call of TRBD1 is not possible without DNA. The germline V gene has CDR1 MNHNS and CDR2 SASEGT. CDR3 length equals 15 residues. CDR3 sequence reads: CASRTGTDWFGELFF.

This chain links TRBV5-1 with TRBJ1-5; the TCRdb call, TRBD1, lacks DNA for checking. The CDR3 consists of 15 residues. Germline assignment: CDR1 SGHRS and CDR2 YFSETQ. The CDR3 here is CASSLGGADNQPQHF.